These 5 T cell receptor beta chains originate from one sample sequenced in a study of T-cell reconstitution after alpha-beta-depleted transplantation in children. Unique molecular identifiers were built into the TCRbeta library. Using its own MiXCR run on the PCR reads, TCRdb lists one record per CDR3 protein. The sample has about 580,000 distinct CDR3 sequences, about a quarter seen once; the top ten hold less than 40%. The sample here was PBMCs, taken before TCRalphabeta/CD19-depleted stem cell transplant. The receptors were gathered from a boy under two years old with Wiskott-Aldrich syndrome, due to receive a stem cell transplant.

Remarks on this clonotype: Given a much more abundant clone one base away, this may be a read error. The chain combines TRBV3-1 with TRBJ2-1; D is unclear. V was trimmed by 3 bases and J by 2 bases, leaving 2 bases between them. The germline CDR1 and CDR2 sequences are LGHDT and YNNKEL (reference sequence). This CDR3 has 12 amino acids. The CDR3 sequence is CASSHAYNEQFF. The CDR3 DNA follows: TGTGCCAGCAGCCACGCCTACAATGAGCAGTTCTTC.

This clonotype has just a few counts. This chain connects TRBV28 to TRBJ1-5; 8 bases line up with TRBD1. CDR1 and CDR2 from the germline V gene are MDHEN and SYDVKM. V dropped 5 bases and J dropped 7; count of bases not matched to a gene: 10. There are 15 residues in the CDR3. The DNA of the CDR3 is TGTGCCAGCAGTGCCCCAGGGGGCTCGGGGCAGCCCCAGCATTTT. Protein product: CASSAPGGSGQPQHF.

The chain has TRBV29-1 and TRBJ2-3, with D possibly matching TRBD2 (6 bases). The V gene's germline CDR1 is SQVTM and CDR2 ANQGSEA. Trimming took 6 bases from V and 3 from J, leaving 10 bases between them. This CDR3 is built from 12 residues. CDR3: CSVDLATDTQYF. DNA for the CDR3: TGCAGCGTCGACCTAGCGACAGATACGCAGTATTTT.

The CDR3 sequence: CASSLGLAGGTDEQFF. The CDR3 coding sequence is TGCGCCAGCAGCTTGGGGCTAGCGGGAGGGACCGATGAGCAGTTCTTC. The rearrangement uses TRBV5-1 and TRBJ2-1, with TRBD2 matching over 12 bases. CDR1 and CDR2 (germline): SGHRS, YFSETQ. This CDR3 comprises 16 residues. V dropped 0 bases and J dropped 8; count of bases not matched to a gene: 6.

This chain joins TRBV12-3 or TRBV12-4 and TRBJ2-2; 11 bases are shared with TRBD2. The CDR3 runs 19 residues. After removal of 0 bases from V and 0 bases from J, the junction contained 6 bases not matched to a gene. For the CDR3, the DNA is TGTGCCAGCAGTTTAGCCCTCTTTAGCGGGAGGGCGAACACCGGGGAGCTGTTTTTT. Protein product: CASSLALFSGRANTGELFF.